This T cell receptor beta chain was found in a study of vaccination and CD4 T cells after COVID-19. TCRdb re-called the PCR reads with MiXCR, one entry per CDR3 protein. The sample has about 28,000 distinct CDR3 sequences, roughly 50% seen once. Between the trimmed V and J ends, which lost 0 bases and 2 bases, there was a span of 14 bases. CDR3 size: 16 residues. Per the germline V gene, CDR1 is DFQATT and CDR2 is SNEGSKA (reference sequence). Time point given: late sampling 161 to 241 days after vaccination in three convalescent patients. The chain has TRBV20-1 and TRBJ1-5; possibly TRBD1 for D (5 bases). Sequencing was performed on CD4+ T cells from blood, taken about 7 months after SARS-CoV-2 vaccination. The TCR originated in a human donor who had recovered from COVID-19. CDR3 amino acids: CSAREGPRLGNQPQHF. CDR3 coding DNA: TGCAGTGCTAGAGAGGGACCTCGGCTGGGCAATCAGCCCCAGCATTTT.